The rows below give T cell receptor beta chains drawn from one sample of a study of sequential checkpoint blockade in melanoma. The protocol was immunoSEQ multiplex PCR, while the TCRdb copy is restricted to in-frame clones and leaves out a portion. The table lists about 17,000 clones, approximately 77% of them singletons. The specimen comprised CD8+ T cells sorted from blood (inferred from file names), sampled from a patient given nivolumab and ipilimumab in sequence. The source is a human donor with melanoma. CDR3s include the opening cysteine and the closing phenylalanine or tryptophan. The D gene is left open where the match is weak. Some rows have no size entry. The others give once, few or many, or a class for an expanded clone.

CDR3aa | CDR3nt | j_gene | v_gene | d_gene | abundance
CASSLDPRGGGTHEQYF | TGTGCCAGCAGCTTGGATCCCCGCGGAGGGGGCACACACGAGCAGTACTTC | TRBJ2-7 | TRBV5-4 | . | .
CASSTGQGQAFF | TGTGCCAGCAGCACCGGACAGGGGCAAGCTTTCTTT | TRBJ1-1 | TRBV5-6 | TRBD1 | .
CASSLIIAAKYEQYF | TGTGCCAGCAGCTTAATCATAGCTGCCAAATACGAGCAGTACTTC | TRBJ2-7 | TRBV7-2 | . | few
CASSYGQGSSEQYF | TGTGCCAGCAGCTACGGACAGGGGAGTAGCGAGCAGTACTTC | TRBJ2-7 | TRBV7-6 | TRBD1 | .
CASSLQGGAQHF | TGTGCCAGCAGCCTCCAGGGTGGGGCCCAGCATTTT | TRBJ1-5 | TRBV7-3 | . | few
CASRQGFTEAFF | TGTGCCAGTAGGCAGGGGTTCACTGAAGCTTTCTTT | TRBJ1-1 | TRBV19 | . | once
CASSIDGLAGSSYNEQFF | TGTGCCAGTAGTATAGATGGACTAGCGGGAAGCTCCTACAATGAGCAGTTCTTC | TRBJ2-1 | TRBV19 | TRBD2 | .
CASSTGQWPGELFF | TGTGCCAGCAGCACGGGACAGTGGCCCGGGGAGCTGTTTTTT | TRBJ2-2 | TRBV6-5 | TRBD1 | .
CASSSRDRRSYEQYF | TGTGCCAGCAGCTCCCGGGACAGACGATCCTACGAGCAGTACTTC | TRBJ2-7 | TRBV7-8 | TRBD1 | .
CASSEWRPPDEQYF | TGTGCCAGCAGTGAATGGAGACCCCCGGACGAGCAGTACTTC | TRBJ2-7 | TRBV6-1 | . | .
CASRLGGGQMNTEAFF | TGTGCCAGCAGATTAGGTGGGGGCCAGATGAACACTGAAGCTTTCTTT | TRBJ1-1 | TRBV11-2 | . | .
CASSPGLGNEQYF | TGCGCCAGCAGCCCGGGACTTGGGAACGAGCAGTACTTC | TRBJ2-7 | TRBV5-1 | . | .
CASSKGTGDTGELFF | TGTGCCAGCAGCAAAGGGACAGGAGACACCGGGGAGCTGTTTTTT | TRBJ2-2 | TRBV12-1 | . | .
CASSSPGPYTF | TGTGCCAGCAGTTCGCCAGGTCCCTACACCTTC | TRBJ1-2 | TRBV25-1 | . | .
CASSTGPWNTEAFF | TGCGCCAGCAGCACAGGGCCGTGGAACACTGAAGCTTTCTTT | TRBJ1-1 | TRBV4-1 | . | .
CASSQVGTGERYGYTF | TGTGCCAGCAGCCAGGTGGGGACAGGGGAGCGGTATGGCTACACCTTC | TRBJ1-2 | TRBV4-2 | TRBD1 | few
CASSQDFGDRGHTIYF | TGCGCCAGCAGCCAAGACTTTGGGGACAGGGGACACACCATATATTTT | TRBJ1-3 | TRBV4-1 | TRBD1 | .
CASSSGGNSYTF | TGTGCCAGCAGCTCCGGCGGGAACAGCTACACCTTC | TRBJ1-2 | TRBV7-9 | . | .
CATSRDQSNYNEQFF | TGTGCCACCAGCAGAGATCAGTCGAACTACAATGAGCAGTTCTTC | TRBJ2-1 | TRBV15 | . | few
CASSLRTPRSYEQYF | TGTGCCAGCAGCTTGAGGACTCCCCGCTCCTACGAGCAGTACTTC | TRBJ2-7 | TRBV4-2 | . | many
CASSPAGGTLYEQYF | TGTGCCAGTAGCCCCGCTGGGGGGACCCTATACGAGCAGTACTTC | TRBJ2-7 | TRBV19 | . | .
CASSRSGQGPNTEAFF | TGTGCCAGCAGTCGATCAGGACAGGGGCCGAACACTGAAGCTTTCTTT | TRBJ1-1 | TRBV27 | TRBD1 | .
CASSLTASDEKLFF | TGTGCCAGCAGTTTGACAGCTTCCGATGAAAAACTGTTTTTT | TRBJ1-4 | TRBV27 | . | .
CAWSLAANTGELFF | TGTGCCTGGTCCCTAGCGGCGAACACCGGGGAGCTGTTTTTT | TRBJ2-2 | TRBV30 | TRBD2 | once
CASTKRQENTEAFF | TGTGCCAGCACAAAAAGACAGGAGAACACTGAAGCTTTCTTT | TRBJ1-1 | TRBV11-3 | . | .
CAISESGSSYEQYF | TGTGCCATCAGTGAGAGCGGTAGCTCCTACGAGCAGTACTTC | TRBJ2-7 | TRBV10-3 | . | .
CATRTGEGYTF | TGTGCCACCAGGACAGGGGAAGGCTACACCTTC | TRBJ1-2 | TRBV6-6 | TRBD1 | .
CASSSDYNQPQHF | TGTGCCAGCAGTTCAGACTACAATCAGCCCCAGCATTTT | TRBJ1-5 | TRBV27 | . | .
CASSPDEAGSDYGYTF | TGTGCCAGCAGCCCCGACGAGGCAGGGTCGGACTATGGCTACACCTTC | TRBJ1-2 | TRBV7-9 | . | .
CAISRQSNEAFF | TGTGCCATCAGCCGACAGTCTAATGAAGCTTTCTTT | TRBJ1-1 | TRBV10-3 | . | .
CASSPFEGSYEQYF | TGTGCCAGCAGCCCCTTCGAGGGCTCCTACGAGCAGTACTTC | TRBJ2-7 | TRBV9 | . | .
CASSIPYSNQPQHF | TGTGCCAGTAGTATTCCCTATAGCAATCAGCCCCAGCATTTT | TRBJ1-5 | TRBV19 | . | .
CASSLTGTGEEKLFF | TGTGCCAGCAGCTTAACCGGGACAGGGGAGGAAAAACTGTTTTTT | TRBJ1-4 | TRBV11-1 | TRBD1 | few
CASSLGGSNQPQHF | TGTGCCAGCAGCTTAGGGGGTAGCAATCAGCCCCAGCATTTT | TRBJ1-5 | TRBV5-6 | . | .
CATSAGRRNEQYF | TGTGCCACCAGCGCGGGACGGAGGAACGAGCAGTACTTC | TRBJ2-7 | TRBV15 | . | .
CASRQGGDTGELFF | TGTGCCAGCAGACAGGGAGGGGACACCGGGGAGCTGTTTTTT | TRBJ2-2 | TRBV6-4 | . | .
CASGLGSGEQYF | TGTGCTAGTGGTTTGGGTTCGGGTGAGCAGTACTTC | TRBJ2-7 | TRBV12-5 | . | .
CASSLVRRMNTEAFF | TGTGCCAGCAGCTTAGTTCGGCGGATGAACACTGAAGCTTTCTTT | TRBJ1-1 | TRBV7-3 | . | .
CASRPGAEASPLHF | TGTGCCAGCAGGCCTGGGGCAGAGGCTTCACCCCTCCACTTT | TRBJ1-6 | TRBV28 | . | .
CSVEWANTEAFF | TGCAGCGTTGAGTGGGCCAACACTGAAGCTTTCTTT | TRBJ1-1 | TRBV29-1 | . | .
CASSMTAGGYEQYF | TGTGCCAGTAGTATGACGGCAGGGGGCTACGAGCAGTACTTC | TRBJ2-7 | TRBV19 | TRBD1 | medium-sized
CASSYPDRGFSNYGYTF | TGTGCCAGCAGCTATCCCGACAGGGGATTTTCAAACTATGGCTACACCTTC | TRBJ1-2 | TRBV7-8 | TRBD1 | .
CASSKRTGRDGYTF | TGTGCCAGCAGCAAAAGGACAGGCAGGGATGGCTACACCTTC | TRBJ1-2 | TRBV7-8 | TRBD1 | .
CASSLQGKRNQPQHF | TGTGCCAGTAGCCTCCAGGGGAAGAGGAATCAGCCCCAGCATTTT | TRBJ1-5 | TRBV19 | . | .
CASSLQGHQAFF | TGTGCCAGCAGCCTCCAGGGTCATCAGGCTTTCTTT | TRBJ1-1 | TRBV21-1 | . | .
CASSFAGRDSYEQYF | TGCGCCAGCAGCTTTGCTGGGCGGGACTCCTACGAGCAGTACTTC | TRBJ2-7 | TRBV5-1 | . | once
CAWSVLGNQPQHF | TGTGCCTGGAGTGTACTAGGGAATCAGCCCCAGCATTTT | TRBJ1-5 | TRBV30 | . | .
CASSLGGNTEAFF | TGTGCCAGCAGCCTAGGGGGGAACACTGAAGCTTTCTTT | TRBJ1-1 | TRBV6-6 | . | .
CASSGDRDSSYEQYF | TGTGCCAGCAGCGGGGACAGGGATAGCTCCTACGAGCAGTACTTC | TRBJ2-7 | TRBV2 | TRBD1 | .
CASSPDTSHEQYF | TGTGCCAGCAGCCCGGACACCTCTCACGAGCAGTACTTC | TRBJ2-7 | TRBV4-2 | . | few
CASSLGDSSNQPQHF | TGTGCCAGCAGCTTAGGGGACAGTAGCAATCAGCCCCAGCATTTT | TRBJ1-5 | TRBV7-6 | TRBD1 | .
CASSHQAGVFPGELFF | TGTGCCAGCAGCCACCAAGCGGGAGTGTTCCCCGGGGAGCTGTTTTTT | TRBJ2-2 | TRBV5-8 | TRBD2 | .
CASSLDGQGKWDSPLHF | TGTGCCAGCAGTTTAGATGGCCAGGGTAAATGGGATTCACCCCTCCACTTT | TRBJ1-6 | TRBV27 | . | .